This T cell receptor beta chain was documented in a study of graft-versus-host responses after intestinal transplantation. Study outcomes and limitations: The study found high graft-versus-host to host-versus-graft clonal ratios in allografts of patients with graft-donor T cell macrochimerism.

This CDR3 region has 13 residues. V was pared by 8 bases and J by 6 bases, with 14 bases between. Germline CDR1 and CDR2: WSHSY and SAAADI. Concerning this clone: Its antigen is currently unknown.

Produced via immunoSEQ multiplex PCR; TCRdb's table is partial and in-frame only. This table holds some 86,000 clones, around nine tenths found once. This sequence was found in a human donor who received an intestinal transplant. The material was unstimulated CD8+ T cells sorted from spleen or lymph node cells, obtained before intestinal transplant. The genes are TRBV10-2 and TRBJ2-1; D possibly corresponds to TRBD2 (7 bases). CDR3 region: CASGGGGFNEQFF. CDR3 sequence (DNA): TGCGCCAGCGGGGGCGGGGGTTTCAATGAGCAGTTCTTC.